Following are 3 T cell receptor beta chains from one sample sequenced in a study of cytomegalovirus exposure and HLA in healthy donors. Produced via immunoSEQ multiplex PCR; TCRdb's table is partial and in-frame only. The repertoire holds about 140,000 clones, with around 80% as singletons. Specimen: PBMCs. The receptors shown here come from a man younger than 45 in good health and CMV-seropositive.

The chain carries TRBV10-3 and TRBJ2-7; TRBD1 matches 10 bases. Losses at the gene ends were 6 bases for V and 6 bases for J; bases not matched to a gene: 2. The CDR3 has 12 residues. Germline V gene sequence: CDR1 ENHRY, CDR2 SYGVKD. CDR3 residues: CAIRRTGGEQYF. In nucleotides, the CDR3 is TGTGCCATCAGGAGGACAGGGGGCGAGCAGTACTTC.

The rearrangement uses TRBV7-9 and TRBJ2-7; 8 nucleotides match TRBD1. With 5 bases clipped from V and 2 bases from J, the junction kept 8 bases outside the gene matches. Germline V gene lookup returns CDR1 SEHNR and CDR2 FQNEAQ (reference sequence). The CDR3 has 15 amino acids. The CDR3 DNA follows: TGTGCCAGCAGCCTGGACAGGGTGGGAGCCTACGAGCAGTACTTC. It codes for CASSLDRVGAYEQYF.

The chain carries TRBV7-9 and TRBJ1-2; 7 positions match TRBD1. This CDR3 spans 15 amino acids. CDR1 and CDR2 from the germline V gene are SEHNR and FQNEAQ (reference sequence). Trimming took 5 bases from V and 0 from J; bases not matched to a gene: 6. The CDR3 protein is CASSPGGLANYGYTF. CDR3 sequence (DNA): TGTGCCAGCAGCCCAGGGGGTTTAGCTAACTATGGCTACACCTTC.